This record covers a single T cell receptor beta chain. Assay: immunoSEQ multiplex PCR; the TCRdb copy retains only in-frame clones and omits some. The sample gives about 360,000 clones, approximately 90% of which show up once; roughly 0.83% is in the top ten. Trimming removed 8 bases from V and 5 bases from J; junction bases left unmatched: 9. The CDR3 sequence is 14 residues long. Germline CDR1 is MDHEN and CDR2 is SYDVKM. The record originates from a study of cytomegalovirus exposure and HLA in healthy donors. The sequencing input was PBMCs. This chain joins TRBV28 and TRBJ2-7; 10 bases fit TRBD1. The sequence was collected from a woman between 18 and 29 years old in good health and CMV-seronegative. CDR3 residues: CASVPGTGVDEQYF. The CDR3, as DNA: TGTGCCAGCGTTCCCGGGACAGGGGTAGACGAGCAGTACTTC.